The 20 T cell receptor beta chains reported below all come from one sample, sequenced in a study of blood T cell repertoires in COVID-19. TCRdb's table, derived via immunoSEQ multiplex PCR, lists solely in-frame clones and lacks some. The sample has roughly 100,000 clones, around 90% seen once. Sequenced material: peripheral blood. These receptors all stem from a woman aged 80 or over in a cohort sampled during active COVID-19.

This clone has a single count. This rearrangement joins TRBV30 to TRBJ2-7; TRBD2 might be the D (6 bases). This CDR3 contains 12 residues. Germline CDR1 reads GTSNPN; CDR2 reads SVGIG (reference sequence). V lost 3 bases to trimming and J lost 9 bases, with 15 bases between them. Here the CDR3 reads CAWRGPSGVQYF. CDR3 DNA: TGTGCCTGGAGGGGACCCTCGGGGGTGCAGTACTTC.

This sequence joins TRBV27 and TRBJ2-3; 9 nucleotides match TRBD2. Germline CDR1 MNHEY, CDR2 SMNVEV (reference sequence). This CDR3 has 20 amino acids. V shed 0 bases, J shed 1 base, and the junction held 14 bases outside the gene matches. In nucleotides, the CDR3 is TGTGCCAGCAGTTTATCGAATATATGGGCTAGCGGGGACGGCACAGATACGCAGTATTTT. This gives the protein CASSLSNIWASGDGTDTQYF.

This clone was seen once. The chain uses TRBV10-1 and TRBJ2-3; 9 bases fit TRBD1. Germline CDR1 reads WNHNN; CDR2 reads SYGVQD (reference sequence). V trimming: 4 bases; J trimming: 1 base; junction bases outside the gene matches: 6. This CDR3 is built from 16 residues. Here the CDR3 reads CASSGLQGAGTDTQYF. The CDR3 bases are TGCGCCAGCAGTGGATTACAGGGGGCTGGCACAGATACGCAGTATTTT.

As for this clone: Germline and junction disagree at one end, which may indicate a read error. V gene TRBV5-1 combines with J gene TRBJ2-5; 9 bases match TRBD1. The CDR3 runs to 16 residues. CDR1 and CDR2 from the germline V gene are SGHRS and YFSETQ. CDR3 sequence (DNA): TGCGCCAGCGGCTTAGCTCCGGGACAGGGTTCGGAGACCCAGTACTTC. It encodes CASGLAPGQGSETQYF.

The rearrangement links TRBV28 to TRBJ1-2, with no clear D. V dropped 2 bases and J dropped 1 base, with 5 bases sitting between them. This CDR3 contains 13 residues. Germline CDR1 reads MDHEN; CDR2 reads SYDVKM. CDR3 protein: CASSLPVNYGYTF. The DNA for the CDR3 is TGTGCCAGCAGTTTACCAGTTAACTATGGCTACACCTTC.

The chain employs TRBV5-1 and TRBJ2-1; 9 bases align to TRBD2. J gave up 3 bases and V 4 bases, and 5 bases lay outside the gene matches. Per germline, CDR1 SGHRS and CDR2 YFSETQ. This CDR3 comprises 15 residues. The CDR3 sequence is CASSPLAGNYNEQFF. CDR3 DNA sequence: TGCGCCAGCAGCCCCCTAGCGGGGAACTACAATGAGCAGTTCTTC.

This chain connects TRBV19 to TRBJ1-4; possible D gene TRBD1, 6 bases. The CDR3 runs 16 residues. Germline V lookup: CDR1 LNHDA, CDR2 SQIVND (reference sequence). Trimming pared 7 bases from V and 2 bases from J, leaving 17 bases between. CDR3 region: CASTTMSGVTNEKLFF. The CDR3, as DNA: TGTGCCAGTACAACGATGTCAGGGGTGACTAATGAAAAACTGTTTTTT.

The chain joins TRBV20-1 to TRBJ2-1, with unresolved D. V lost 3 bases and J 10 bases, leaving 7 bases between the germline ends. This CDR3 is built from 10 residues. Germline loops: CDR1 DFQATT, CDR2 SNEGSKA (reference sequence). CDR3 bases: TGCAGTGCTAGTTGGCGGGAGCAGTTCTTC. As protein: CSASWREQFF.

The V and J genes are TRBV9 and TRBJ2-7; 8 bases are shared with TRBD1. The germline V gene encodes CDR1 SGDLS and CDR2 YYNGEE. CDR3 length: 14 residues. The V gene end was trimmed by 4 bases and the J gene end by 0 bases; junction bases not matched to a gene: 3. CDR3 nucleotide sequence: TGTGCCAGCAGCCCGGGACAGGACTCCTACGAGCAGTACTTC. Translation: CASSPGQDSYEQYF.

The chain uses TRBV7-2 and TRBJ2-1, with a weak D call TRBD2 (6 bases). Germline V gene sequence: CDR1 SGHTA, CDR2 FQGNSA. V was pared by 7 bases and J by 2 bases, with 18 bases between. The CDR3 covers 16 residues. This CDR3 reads CASNLRTGLPYNEQFF. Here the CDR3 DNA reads TGTGCCAGCAACCTACGGACTGGACTACCCTACAATGAGCAGTTCTTC.

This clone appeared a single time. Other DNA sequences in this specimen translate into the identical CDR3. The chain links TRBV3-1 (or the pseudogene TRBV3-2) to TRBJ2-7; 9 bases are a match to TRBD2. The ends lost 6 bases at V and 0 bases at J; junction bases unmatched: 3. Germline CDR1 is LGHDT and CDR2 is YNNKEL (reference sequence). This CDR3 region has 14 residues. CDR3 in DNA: TGTGCCAGCAGTCCTAGCGGGGACTCCTACGAGCAGTACTTC. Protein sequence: CASSPSGDSYEQYF.

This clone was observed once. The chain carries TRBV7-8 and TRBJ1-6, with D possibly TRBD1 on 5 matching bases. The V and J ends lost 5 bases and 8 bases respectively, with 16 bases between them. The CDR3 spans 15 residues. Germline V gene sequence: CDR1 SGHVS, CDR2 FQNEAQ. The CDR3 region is CASSRGAGLDSPLHF. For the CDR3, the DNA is TGTGCCAGCAGCCGAGGGGCAGGACTGGATTCACCCCTCCACTTT.

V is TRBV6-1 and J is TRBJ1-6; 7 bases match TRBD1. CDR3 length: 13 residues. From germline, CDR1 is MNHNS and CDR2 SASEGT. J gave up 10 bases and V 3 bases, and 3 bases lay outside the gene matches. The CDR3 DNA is TGTGCCAGCAGTGACCAGGACAGGTCACCCCTCCACTTT. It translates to CASSDQDRSPLHF.

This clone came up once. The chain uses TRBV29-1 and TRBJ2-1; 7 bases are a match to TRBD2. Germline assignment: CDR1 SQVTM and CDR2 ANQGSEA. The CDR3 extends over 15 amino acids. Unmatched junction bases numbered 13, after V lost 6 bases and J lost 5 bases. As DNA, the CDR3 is TGCAGCGTCGAGGTTCTTGCGGGAGTTAACAATGAGCAGTTCTTC. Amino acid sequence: CSVEVLAGVNNEQFF.

Here the CDR3 DNA reads TGTGCCAGCAGTTCGACAGGGGACTTCTTTAGCAATCAGCCCCAGCATTTT. Its protein product is CASSSTGDFFSNQPQHF. The chain employs TRBV27 and TRBJ1-5; TRBD1 matches 8 bases. V was clipped by 4 bases and J by 0 bases; unmatched bases: 8. Germline CDR1 is MNHEY and CDR2 is SMNVEV (reference sequence). The CDR3 length is 17 residues.

CDR3 in DNA: TGTGCCAGCAGCGTAGTAGGGGGTCGGACTGAAGCTTTCTTT. Its protein product is CASSVVGGRTEAFF. This chain uses TRBV7-9 with TRBJ1-1; D may be TRBD1 (6 bases). Germline V gene lookup returns CDR1 SEHNR and CDR2 FQNEAQ (reference sequence). The V gene lost 5 bases and the J gene lost 5 bases, with 15 bases spanning the gap. The CDR3 is 14 residues long.

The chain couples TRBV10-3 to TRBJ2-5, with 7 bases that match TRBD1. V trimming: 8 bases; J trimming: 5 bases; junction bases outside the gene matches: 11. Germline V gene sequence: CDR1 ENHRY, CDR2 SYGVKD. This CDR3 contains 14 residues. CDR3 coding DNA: TGTGCCATCGCCGGGACAGAGATAGGGGAGACCCAGTACTTC. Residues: CAIAGTEIGETQYF.

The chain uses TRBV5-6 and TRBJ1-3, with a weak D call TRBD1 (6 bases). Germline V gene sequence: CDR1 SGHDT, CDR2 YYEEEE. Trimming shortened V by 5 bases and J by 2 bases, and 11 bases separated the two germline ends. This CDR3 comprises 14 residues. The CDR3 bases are TGTGCCAGCAGACCCAGGGGCGCTGGAAACACCATATATTTT. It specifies CASRPRGAGNTIYF.

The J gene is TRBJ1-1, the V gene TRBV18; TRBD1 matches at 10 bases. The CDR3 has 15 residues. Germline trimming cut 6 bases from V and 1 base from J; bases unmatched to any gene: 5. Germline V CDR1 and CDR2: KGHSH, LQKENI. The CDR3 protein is CASSWDRGSNTEAFF. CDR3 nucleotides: TGTGCCAGCTCCTGGGACAGGGGTTCGAACACTGAAGCTTTCTTT.

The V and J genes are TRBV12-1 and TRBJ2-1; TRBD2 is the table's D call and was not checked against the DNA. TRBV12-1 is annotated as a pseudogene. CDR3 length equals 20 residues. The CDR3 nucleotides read TGTGCCAGCAGCCCGAGGACTAGCGGGAGGGCCTGGGGATTATACAATGAGCAGTTCTTC. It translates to CASSPRTSGRAWGLYNEQFF.